Below, 2 T cell receptor beta chains from the same sample are listed, as sequenced in a study of blood T cells in healthy people across ages. Through a sample-barcoded 5' primer and a J-beta primer mix, a second PCR was run for roughly 6 to 12 cycles. One entry per CDR3 protein results from TCRdb running MiXCR on the 5' RACE reads. The sample includes approximately 1.5 million distinct CDR3 sequences, about 45% seen only once; the top ten take just over 4%. Sequenced sample: blood. These receptors came from a woman younger than 30 in good health.

As to this clonotype: The junction differs from germline at one of its ends, possibly a read error. The V and J genes are TRBV9 and TRBJ2-3; weak D call: TRBD2 (6 bases). The CDR3 runs to 16 residues. Germline V lookup: CDR1 SGDLS, CDR2 YYNGEE. CDR3 amino acids: CACSPEGTPGTDTQYF. CDR3 DNA: TGTGCCTGCAGCCCAGAGGGGACTCCTGGCACAGATACGCAGTATTTT.

The chain carries TRBV28 and TRBJ2-3, with a tentative D call TRBD2 (5 bases). The V gene's germline CDR1 is MDHEN and CDR2 SYDVKM. This CDR3 spans 14 amino acids. The V end lost 8 bases, the J end lost 1 base, and 13 bases lay between the germline ends. The CDR3 protein is CASSAEVRTDTQYF. DNA of the CDR3: TGTGCCAGCTCAGCGGAGGTCCGCACAGATACGCAGTATTTT.